Listed below are T cell receptor beta chains from one sample, sequenced in a study of CD8+ T cells in alopecia areata. TCRdb keeps only in-frame clones here, not all; method: immunoSEQ multiplex PCR. The profile covers around 120,000 clones, with less than 80% appearing a single time and 2.8% taken by the ten largest. Material: CD4+ T cells sorted from blood. The source is a human donor in good health. Both conserved end residues are part of each CDR3. The D gene is left open where the match is weak. Size is stated for part of the rows, as once, few or many counts, or as a class when the clone is expanded.

d_call | clone_size | j_call | v_call | cdr3_nt | cdr3_aa
- | - | TRBJ1-1 | TRBV25-1 | TGTGCCAGCAGTGAAGTCACTGAAGCTTTCTTT | CASSEVTEAFF
TRBD1 | - | TRBJ1-2 | TRBV29-1 | TGCAGCGTTGTGGGACAGGGGGACCGAAGCTACACCTTC | CSVVGQGDRSYTF
- | - | TRBJ2-5 | TRBV11-2 | TGTGCCAGCAGCCTATCGAGACAGCAAGAGACCCAGTACTTC | CASSLSRQQETQYF
- | few | TRBJ2-5 | TRBV11-2 | TGTGCCAGCAGCTTAGGTCCGGGGGTTGAGACCCAGTACTTC | CASSLGPGVETQYF
TRBD1 | - | TRBJ1-5 | TRBV5-6 | TGTGCCAGCAGCCCCGGGACAGGGGACAATCAGCCCCAGCATTTT | CASSPGTGDNQPQHF
- | - | TRBJ2-7 | TRBV19 | TGTGCCAGTAGTGCCTTGGACAGTTTGAGGAGCGAGCAGTACTTC | CASSALDSLRSEQYF
TRBD2 | few | TRBJ2-1 | TRBV15 | TGTGCCACCAGCAGAGATAGGCGATGGGGACTAGCGGGGGAGAATGAGCAGTTCTTC | CATSRDRRWGLAGENEQFF
- | few | TRBJ1-6 | TRBV23-1 | TGCGCCAGCAGTCAATCGGGTCGCTGCTATAATTCACCCCTCCACTTT | CASSQSGRCYNSPLHF
- | - | TRBJ1-2 | TRBV6-6 | TGTGCCAGCAGTTACGGGGCGGTCTATGGCTACACCTTC | CASSYGAVYGYTF
TRBD1 | - | TRBJ1-6 | TRBV13 | TGTGCCAGCAGCTTACGACAGGGTAGTTCACCCCTCCACTTT | CASSLRQGSSPLHF
- | - | TRBJ1-1 | TRBV29-1 | TGCAGCGTTGAAGGCTCCTCGGGAACTGAAGCTTTCTTT | CSVEGSSGTEAFF
- | - | TRBJ1-1 | TRBV2 | TGTGCCAGCAGTGAGTTGTATCGTGGGACTGAAGCTTTCTTT | CASSELYRGTEAFF
- | - | TRBJ1-2 | TRBV2 | TGTGCCAGCAGTGAAGCAGAGCGCGGCTACACCTTC | CASSEAERGYTF
- | - | TRBJ1-1 | TRBV5-1 | TGCGCCAGCAGTTCCTCCCTTAGGAACACTGAAGCTTTCTTT | CASSSSLRNTEAFF
- | once | TRBJ2-3 | TRBV2 | TGTGCCAGCAGCATTTTACTAGCTGCAGATACGCAGTATTTT | CASSILLAADTQYF
TRBD1 | - | TRBJ2-7 | TRBV30 | TGTGCCTGGACCCGGGGACAGGGGGGTGAGCAGTACTTC | CAWTRGQGGEQYF
- | - | TRBJ1-2 | TRBV6-6 | TGTGCCAGCAGTTACTCGTCACTGTGGGGCTACACCTTC | CASSYSSLWGYTF
- | few | TRBJ1-1 | TRBV29-1 | TGCAGCGTCACAGGGCACCTCAACACTGAAGCTTTCTTT | CSVTGHLNTEAFF
- | once | TRBJ1-2 | TRBV2 | TGTGCCAGCAGTGAAGAGGCGGCCTATGGCTACACCTTC | CASSEEAAYGYTF
TRBD2 | - | TRBJ2-5 | TRBV18 | TGTGCCAGCTCATCTCAAGGACTAGCGGGGGGAGTGGGCCAAGAGACCCAGTACTTC | CASSSQGLAGGVGQETQYF
- | - | TRBJ1-1 | TRBV27 | TGTGCCACTGGGAAGGACCGGGGTGAAGCTTTCTTT | CATGKDRGEAFF
- | - | TRBJ1-2 | TRBV7-8 | TGTGCCAGCAGCCCAGAATACGGACCTCCCTCGGGCTACACCTTC | CASSPEYGPPSGYTF
- | few | TRBJ1-1 | TRBV9 | TGTGCCAGCAGCGTAGGAGGGACGGTGAACACTGAAGCTTTCTTT | CASSVGGTVNTEAFF
- | - | TRBJ2-5 | TRBV9 | TGTGCCAGCAGCTTCAAAGCCGGGGTGGGAGAGACCCAGTACTTC | CASSFKAGVGETQYF
TRBD1 | - | TRBJ2-6 | TRBV7-8 | TGTGCCAGCAGCCTCCGACAGGGGCCTGGCTCTGGGGCCAACGTCCTGACTTTC | CASSLRQGPGSGANVLTF
- | - | TRBJ2-5 | TRBV29-1 | TGCAGCGTTGAAGATTCTGGCGTTGAGACCCAGTACTTC | CSVEDSGVETQYF
- | few | TRBJ2-7 | TRBV18 | TGTGCCAGCTCACTTCAGGGGTTGGGGGCCTACGAGCAGTACTTC | CASSLQGLGAYEQYF
TRBD1 | few | TRBJ2-2 | TRBV29-1 | TGCAGCGTTCCCTCCCCCGACAGGGGAGGCACCGGGGAGCTGTTTTTT | CSVPSPDRGGTGELFF
- | - | TRBJ1-2 | TRBV2 | TGTGCCAGCGAACGAGCTGTTGGAGTTACCTCTAATGGCTACACCTTC | CASERAVGVTSNGYTF
- | - | TRBJ2-3 | TRBV6-6 | TGTGCCAGCAGTGGACTATCTAGCACAGATACGCAGTATTTT | CASSGLSSTDTQYF
- | - | TRBJ1-2 | TRBV15 | TGTGCCACCAGCCCTGGGGACCTTAGGGACTATGGCTACACCTTC | CATSPGDLRDYGYTF
TRBD2 | - | TRBJ2-3 | TRBV2 | TGTGCCAGCAGCCCCCTAGCGGGGGGCACAGATACGCAGTATTTT | CASSPLAGGTDTQYF
- | - | TRBJ2-3 | TRBV7-6 | TGTGCCAGCGGCGAGGGGGGGGCGGGCACAGATACGCAGTATTTT | CASGEGGAGTDTQYF
- | - | TRBJ2-7 | TRBV30 | TGTGCCTGGAGTGTACAGGCCTCATACGAGCAGTACTTC | CAWSVQASYEQYF
TRBD2 | - | TRBJ2-5 | TRBV5-6 | TGTGCCAGCACGTCGGGCGGGGGGTCCCCAGAGACCCAGTACTTC | CASTSGGGSPETQYF
- | - | TRBJ2-7 | TRBV4-1 | TGCGCCAGCAGCTTAATACGGGGAGGGGGCTACGAGCAGTACTTC | CASSLIRGGGYEQYF
- | - | TRBJ1-2 | TRBV11-2 | TGTGCCAGCAGCACGCAGGGGTCTGGAGGCTACACCTTC | CASSTQGSGGYTF
- | - | TRBJ1-1 | TRBV7-9 | TGTGCCAGCAGCTTACAGGGAAGTTTCACTGAAGCTTTCTTT | CASSLQGSFTEAFF
TRBD2 | - | TRBJ2-1 | TRBV25-1 | TGTGCCAGCAGTGAGGCTAGCGGGGGCACCTACAATGAGCAGTTCTTC | CASSEASGGTYNEQFF
- | - | TRBJ1-1 | TRBV30 | TGTGCCTGGAGTGCGCAGGGTTACACTGAAGCTTTCTTT | CAWSAQGYTEAFF
- | - | TRBJ1-1 | TRBV30 | TGTGCCTGGAGTGCCCGACACGGTGAAGCTTTCTTT | CAWSARHGEAFF
- | - | TRBJ2-3 | TRBV30 | TGTGCCTGGAGCCACCCGGGGGTAAATCCGCAGTATTTT | CAWSHPGVNPQYF
- | - | TRBJ2-2 | TRBV10-2 | TGTGCCAGCACTTTCTCAGGGAACACCGGGGAGCTGTTTTTT | CASTFSGNTGELFF
- | - | TRBJ2-1 | TRBV29-1 | TGCAGCGTTTGGGGACGGTCAAGCTCCTACAATGAGCAGTTCTTC | CSVWGRSSSYNEQFF
- | - | TRBJ1-1 | TRBV29-1 | TGCAGCGTGGGTTACAGGGTGGGGACTGAAGCTTTCTTT | CSVGYRVGTEAFF
TRBD2 | - | TRBJ2-5 | TRBV7-2 | TGTGCCAGCAGCTTATTTCGACTAGCGGGCGGGGAGACCCAGTACTTC | CASSLFRLAGGETQYF
- | - | TRBJ2-3 | TRBV7-9 | TGTGCCAGCAGCCCGCTTACTCCTTACACAGATACGCAGTATTTT | CASSPLTPYTDTQYF
- | - | TRBJ2-7 | TRBV29-1 | TGCAGCGTTGCTAAGACTAACTACGAGCAGTACTTC | CSVAKTNYEQYF
- | - | TRBJ1-4 | TRBV6-1 | TGTGCCAGCAGTATCCGACTAAATGAAAAACTGTTTTTT | CASSIRLNEKLFF
- | few | TRBJ2-7 | TRBV5-1 | TGCGCCAGCAGCTTGACAGTCCTAAGCTCCTACGAGCAGTACTTC | CASSLTVLSSYEQYF
- | - | TRBJ2-7 | TRBV4-1 | TGCGCCAGCAGCCAAGACGCGCTGCGACGGGCCACCTACGAGCAGTACTTC | CASSQDALRRATYEQYF
TRBD1 | - | TRBJ1-5 | TRBV11-2 | TGTGCCAGCAGCCCGGGACAGGGGTATCAGCCCCAGCATTTT | CASSPGQGYQPQHF
- | - | TRBJ1-2 | TRBV30 | TGTGCCCATCTACGTCGGGGGGCGCTTGGCTACACCTTC | CAHLRRGALGYTF
- | once | TRBJ2-3 | TRBV4-1 | TGCGCCAGCAGCCAAGTCGGGCCGCCAGATACGCAGTATTTT | CASSQVGPPDTQYF
TRBD1 | few | TRBJ2-7 | TRBV6-1 | TGTGCCAGCAGTGATGGAGGGACAGGGAACTACGAGCAGTACTTC | CASSDGGTGNYEQYF
- | few | TRBJ2-5 | TRBV27 | TGTGCCAGCAGGAGGGGGGGACGGAGGGCAGAGACCCAGTACTTC | CASRRGGRRAETQYF
TRBD1 | - | TRBJ2-5 | TRBV2 | TGTGCCAGCAGCCCTAATCGGGGACAGGGGCAGACCCAGTACTTC | CASSPNRGQGQTQYF